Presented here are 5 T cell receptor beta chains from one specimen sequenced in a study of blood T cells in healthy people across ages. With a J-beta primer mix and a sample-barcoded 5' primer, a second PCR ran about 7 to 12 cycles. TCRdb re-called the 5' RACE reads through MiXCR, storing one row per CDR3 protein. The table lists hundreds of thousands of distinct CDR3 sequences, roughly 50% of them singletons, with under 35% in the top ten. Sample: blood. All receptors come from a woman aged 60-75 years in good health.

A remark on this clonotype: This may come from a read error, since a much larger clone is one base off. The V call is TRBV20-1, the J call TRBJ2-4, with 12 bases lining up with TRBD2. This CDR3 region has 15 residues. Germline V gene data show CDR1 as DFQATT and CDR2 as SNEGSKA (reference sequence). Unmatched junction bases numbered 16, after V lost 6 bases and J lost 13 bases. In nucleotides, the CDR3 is TGCAGTGCCTTCGGACTAGCGGGATGGGGGGGTGAGCAGTACTTC. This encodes CSAFGLAGWGGEQYF.

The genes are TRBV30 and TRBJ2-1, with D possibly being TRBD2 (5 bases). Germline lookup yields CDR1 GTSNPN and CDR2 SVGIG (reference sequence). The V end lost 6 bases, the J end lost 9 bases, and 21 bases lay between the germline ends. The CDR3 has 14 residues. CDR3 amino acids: CACSPKLVRTEQFF. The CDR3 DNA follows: TGTGCCTGTAGTCCGAAACTAGTTCGCACTGAGCAGTTCTTC.

CDR3 sequence reads: CASSSGGGDTGELFF. For the CDR3, the DNA is TGTGCCAGCAGCTCTGGTGGGGGGGACACCGGGGAGCTGTTTTTT. The V gene is TRBV9, the J gene TRBJ2-2; 7 bases are shared with TRBD2. Germline CDR1 and CDR2: SGDLS and YYNGEE. The V and J ends lost 4 bases and 3 bases, in that order; junction bases with no gene match: 6. This CDR3 has 15 residues.

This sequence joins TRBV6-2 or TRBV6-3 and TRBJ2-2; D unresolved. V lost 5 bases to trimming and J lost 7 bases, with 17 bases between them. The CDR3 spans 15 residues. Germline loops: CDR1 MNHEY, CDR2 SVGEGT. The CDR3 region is CASSHLGTLSGELFF. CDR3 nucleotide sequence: TGTGCCAGCAGTCACCTTGGAACCCTGAGCGGGGAGCTGTTTTTT.

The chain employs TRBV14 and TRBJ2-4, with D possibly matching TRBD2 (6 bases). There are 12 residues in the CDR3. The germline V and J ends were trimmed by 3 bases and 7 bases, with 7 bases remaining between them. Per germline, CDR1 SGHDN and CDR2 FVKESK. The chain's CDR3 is CASSQTSNIQYF. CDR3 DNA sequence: TGTGCCAGCAGCCAGACTAGTAACATTCAGTACTTC.